Here is one TCR beta chain with its context. Its antigen remains unidentified. The sequenced template was cDNA made from the entire isolated RNA. Libraries were prepared by immunoSEQ multiplex PCR; TCRdb keeps only in-frame clonotypes and omits some of them. The data hold 600,000 to 700,000 clones, with about an eighth observed a single time. This record comes from a study of beta chain features in type 1 diabetes. Whole-study findings and limits: When Type 1 diabetes patients were examined, their TCRB CDR3s proved moderately but significantly shorter in all four CD4+ subsets.

V shed 4 bases, J shed 4 bases, and the junction held 1 base outside the gene matches. Germline assignment: CDR1 ENHRY and CDR2 SYGVKD. The length of the CDR3 is 15 residues. The source is a man aged 18 to 29 with type 1 diabetes. The sequenced material came from naive CD4+ T cells from blood. V and J are TRBV10-3 and TRBJ2-2, with 12 bases fitting TRBD2. In DNA, the CDR3 is TGTGCCATCAGTGGGACTAGCGGGGTCACCGGGGAGCTGTTTTTT. Protein sequence: CAISGTSGVTGELFF.